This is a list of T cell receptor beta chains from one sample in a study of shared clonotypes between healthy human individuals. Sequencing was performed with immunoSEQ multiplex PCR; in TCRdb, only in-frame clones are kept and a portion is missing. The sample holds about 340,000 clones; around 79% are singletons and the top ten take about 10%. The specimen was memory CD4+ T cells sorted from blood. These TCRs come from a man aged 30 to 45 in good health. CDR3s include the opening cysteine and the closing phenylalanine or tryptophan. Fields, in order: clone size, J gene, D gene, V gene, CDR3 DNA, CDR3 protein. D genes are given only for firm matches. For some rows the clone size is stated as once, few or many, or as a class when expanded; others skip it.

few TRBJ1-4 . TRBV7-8 TGTGCCAGCAGCTTTGAAGCCCTACCGACCGCAACTAATGAAAAACTGTTTTTT CASSFEALPTATNEKLFF
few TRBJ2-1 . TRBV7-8 TGTGCCAGCAGTGCCTTGAGCTCCTACAATGAGCAGTTCTTC CASSALSSYNEQFF
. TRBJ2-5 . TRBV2 TGTGCCAGCAGTGTCTCAGGGCTCAAGACCCAGTACTTC CASSVSGLKTQYF
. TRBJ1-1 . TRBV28 TGTGCCAGCAGCTCCCCCGGGGCAGGGGATGTGGCTTTCTTT CASSSPGAGDVAFF
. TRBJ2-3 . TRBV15 TGTGCCACCGGCCGGGAGCGGGACAGTACGCAGTATTTT CATGRERDSTQYF
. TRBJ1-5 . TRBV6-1 TGTGCCAGCTTAGGGCGGCAGGGCCTCAATCAGCCCCAGCATTTT CASLGRQGLNQPQHF
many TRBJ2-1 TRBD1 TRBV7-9 TGTGCCAGCCCCATAGAGACAGGGGGATCAAATGAGCAGTTCTTC CASPIETGGSNEQFF
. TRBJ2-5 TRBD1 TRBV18 TGTGCCAGCTCATCCCGGACAGGGGGTTTTGCAGAGACCCAGTACTTC CASSSRTGGFAETQYF
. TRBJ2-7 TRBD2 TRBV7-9 TGTGCCAGCAGCTTGGGGAGCGGGAGGGAATACGAGCAGTACTTC CASSLGSGREYEQYF
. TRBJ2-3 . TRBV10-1 TGCGCCAGCAGTGGCCTCTCTAGCGAACGCACAGATACGCAGTATTTT CASSGLSSERTDTQYF
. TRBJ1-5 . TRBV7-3 TGTGCCAGCAGCTTAACGTTTTGGTCTCGGAAGCGTCAGCCCCAGCATTTT CASSLTFWSRKRQPQHF
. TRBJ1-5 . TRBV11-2 TGTGCCAGCAGCTTAGAAGCGGGGGTCCGGCCCCAGCATTTT CASSLEAGVRPQHF
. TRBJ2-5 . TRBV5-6 TGTGCCAGCAGCCCCGGTTTTGGACAAGAGACCCAGTACTTC CASSPGFGQETQYF
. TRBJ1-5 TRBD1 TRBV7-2 TGTGCCAGCAGCTTAGCGCGGGGACAGGGGGCTCAGCCCCAGCATTTT CASSLARGQGAQPQHF
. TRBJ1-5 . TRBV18 TGTGCCAGCTCAGGGGGAGAGAATCAGCCCCAGCATTTT CASSGGENQPQHF